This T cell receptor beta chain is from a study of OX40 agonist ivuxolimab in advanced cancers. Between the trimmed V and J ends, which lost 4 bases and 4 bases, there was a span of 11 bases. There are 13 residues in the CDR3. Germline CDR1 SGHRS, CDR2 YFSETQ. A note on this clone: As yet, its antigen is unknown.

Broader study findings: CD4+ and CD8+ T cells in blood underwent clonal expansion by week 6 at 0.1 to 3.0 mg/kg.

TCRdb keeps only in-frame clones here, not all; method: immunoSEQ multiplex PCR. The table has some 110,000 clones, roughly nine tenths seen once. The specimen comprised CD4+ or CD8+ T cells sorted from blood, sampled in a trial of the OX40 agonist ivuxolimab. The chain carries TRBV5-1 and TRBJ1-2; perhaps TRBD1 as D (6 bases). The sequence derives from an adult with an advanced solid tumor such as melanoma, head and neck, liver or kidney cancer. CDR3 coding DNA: TGCGCCAGCAGCCAGGACAGCCCCTATGGCTACACCTTC. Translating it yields CASSQDSPYGYTF.